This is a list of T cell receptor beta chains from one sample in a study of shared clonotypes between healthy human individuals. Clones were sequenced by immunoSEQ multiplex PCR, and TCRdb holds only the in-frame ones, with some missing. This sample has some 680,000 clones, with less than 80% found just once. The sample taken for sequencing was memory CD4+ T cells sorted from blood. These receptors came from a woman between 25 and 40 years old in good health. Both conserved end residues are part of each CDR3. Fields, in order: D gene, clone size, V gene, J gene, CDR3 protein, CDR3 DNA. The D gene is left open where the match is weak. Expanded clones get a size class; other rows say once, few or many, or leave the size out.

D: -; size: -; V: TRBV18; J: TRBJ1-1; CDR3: CASSPEGGGGTEAFF; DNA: TGTGCCAGCTCACCGGAGGGGGGCGGCGGCACTGAAGCTTTCTTT
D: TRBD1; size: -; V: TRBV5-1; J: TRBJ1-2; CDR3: CASSSGTGVNYGYTF; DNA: TGCGCCAGCAGCTCGGGGACAGGAGTCAACTATGGCTACACCTTC
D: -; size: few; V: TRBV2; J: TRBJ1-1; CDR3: CASRLGYTEAFF; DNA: TGTGCCAGCAGGCTAGGGTACACTGAAGCTTTCTTT
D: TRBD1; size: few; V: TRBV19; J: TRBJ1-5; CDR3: CASSRQGASNQPQHF; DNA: TGTGCCAGTAGCAGACAGGGGGCAAGCAATCAGCCCCAGCATTTT
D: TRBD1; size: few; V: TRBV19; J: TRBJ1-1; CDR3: CASSPDRGGTEAFF; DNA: TGTGCCAGTAGCCCCGACAGGGGGGGAACTGAAGCTTTCTTT
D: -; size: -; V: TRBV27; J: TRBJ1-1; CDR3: CASSLFWTGTEAFF; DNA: TGTGCCAGCAGTCTTTTTTGGACGGGCACTGAAGCTTTCTTT
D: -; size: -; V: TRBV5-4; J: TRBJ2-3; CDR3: CASSFRDTQYF; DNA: TGTGCCAGCAGCTTCCGAGATACGCAGTATTTT
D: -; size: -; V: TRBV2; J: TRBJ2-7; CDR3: CASSEAQGEQYF; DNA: TGTGCCAGCAGTGAGGCACAAGGGGAGCAGTACTTC
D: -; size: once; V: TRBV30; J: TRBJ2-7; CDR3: CAWSPGGPYEQYF; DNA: TGTGCCTGGAGTCCAGGGGGGCCCTACGAGCAGTACTTC
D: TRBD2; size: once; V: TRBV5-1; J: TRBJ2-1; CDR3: CASSFGLAGANEQFF; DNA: TGCGCCAGCAGCTTCGGACTAGCGGGAGCAAATGAGCAGTTCTTC
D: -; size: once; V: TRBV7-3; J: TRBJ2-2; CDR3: CASSTVSSGELFF; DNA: TGTGCCAGCAGCACCGTAAGCTCGGGGGAGCTGTTTTTT
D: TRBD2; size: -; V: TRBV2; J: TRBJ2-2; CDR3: CASRGTSGIGGELFF; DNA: TGTGCCAGCAGGGGGACTAGCGGGATCGGCGGGGAGCTGTTTTTT
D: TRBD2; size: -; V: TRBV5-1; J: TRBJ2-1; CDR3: CASSLETSGKQFF; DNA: TGCGCCAGCAGCTTGGAGACTAGCGGTAAGCAGTTCTTC
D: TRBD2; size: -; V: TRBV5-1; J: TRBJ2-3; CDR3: CASFDRSGRKKDTQYF; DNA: TGCGCCAGCTTCGACCGTAGCGGGAGGAAAAAAGATACGCAGTATTTT
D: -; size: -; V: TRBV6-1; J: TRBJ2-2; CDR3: CASTLADVNTGELFF; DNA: TGTGCCAGCACCTTAGCAGATGTGAACACCGGGGAGCTGTTTTTT
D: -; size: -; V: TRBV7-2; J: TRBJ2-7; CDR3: CASSLTPGGEQYF; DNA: TGTGCCAGCAGCTTAACCCCGGGTGGCGAGCAGTACTTC